Shown below are 5 T cell receptor beta chains from a single sample sequenced in a study of shared clonotypes between healthy human individuals. Sequenced by immunoSEQ multiplex PCR; TCRdb stores in-frame clones only, minus some. The sample holds 450,000 to 600,000 clones, about four fifths seen once. Sequenced material: PBMCs. These TCRs come from a woman aged 40 to 50 in good health. Some clones in this sample may be carry-over from other donors' samples.

In this sample, this clone turned up once. The rearrangement uses TRBV4-2 and TRBJ2-2, with D tentatively TRBD2 (5 bases). Germline V gene lookup returns CDR1 LGHNA and CDR2 YNFKEQ. This CDR3 contains 17 residues. V gave up 0 bases and J gave up 0 bases, with 11 bases separating them. The CDR3 DNA reads as TGTGCCAGCAGCCAAGATCTAGCCAGGTCGAACACCGGGGAGCTGTTTTTT. It yields the protein CASSQDLARSNTGELFF.

The J gene is TRBJ1-2, the V gene TRBV5-6; TRBD1 agrees at 8 bases. The CDR3 has 15 residues. With V trimmed by 1 base and J by 2 bases, 4 bases remained unmatched. CDR1 SGHDT and CDR2 YYEEEE come from the germline V gene. CDR3: CASSLIRGPNYGYTF. CDR3 sequence (DNA): TGTGCCAGCAGCTTGATCAGGGGGCCGAACTATGGCTACACCTTC.

This rearrangement joins TRBV2 to TRBJ1-1; D unclear. The CDR3 has 13 amino acids. V lost 8 bases to trimming and J lost 5 bases, with 15 bases between them. Germline V gene sequence: CDR1 SNHLY, CDR2 FYNNEI. The DNA of the CDR3 is TGTGCCAGCGGCGAGTCCGGTTTAACTGAAGCTTTCTTT. Translated, it gives CASGESGLTEAFF.

This rearrangement joins TRBV7-2 to TRBJ2-7; 8 bases align to TRBD2. With 6 bases clipped from V and 1 base from J, the junction kept 2 bases outside the gene matches. This CDR3 contains 13 residues. Germline loops: CDR1 SGHTA, CDR2 FQGNSA. The CDR3 region has the DNA TGTGCCAGCAGGCGCGGGGGGTCCTACGAGCAGTACTTC. Residues: CASRRGGSYEQYF.

In this sample, this clone turned up once. V usage is TRBV7-2 and J usage is TRBJ2-3; the match to TRBD2 covers 12 bases. The CDR3 runs to 16 residues. J lost 5 bases, V lost 4 bases, and 7 bases had no gene match. The V gene's germline CDR1 is SGHTA and CDR2 FQGNSA. CDR3 sequence reads: CASSSPSGRALDTQYF. DNA of the CDR3: TGTGCCAGCAGCTCCCCTAGCGGGAGGGCCTTAGATACGCAGTATTTT. Drawing the rest from reference TRBV7-2 and TRBJ2-3, the complete variable domain is GAGVSQSPSNKVTEKGKDVELRCDPISGHTALYWYRQSLGQGLEFLIYFQGNSAPDKSGLPSDRFSAERTGGSVSTLTIQRTQQEDSAVYLCASSSPSGRALDTQYFGPGTRLTVL.